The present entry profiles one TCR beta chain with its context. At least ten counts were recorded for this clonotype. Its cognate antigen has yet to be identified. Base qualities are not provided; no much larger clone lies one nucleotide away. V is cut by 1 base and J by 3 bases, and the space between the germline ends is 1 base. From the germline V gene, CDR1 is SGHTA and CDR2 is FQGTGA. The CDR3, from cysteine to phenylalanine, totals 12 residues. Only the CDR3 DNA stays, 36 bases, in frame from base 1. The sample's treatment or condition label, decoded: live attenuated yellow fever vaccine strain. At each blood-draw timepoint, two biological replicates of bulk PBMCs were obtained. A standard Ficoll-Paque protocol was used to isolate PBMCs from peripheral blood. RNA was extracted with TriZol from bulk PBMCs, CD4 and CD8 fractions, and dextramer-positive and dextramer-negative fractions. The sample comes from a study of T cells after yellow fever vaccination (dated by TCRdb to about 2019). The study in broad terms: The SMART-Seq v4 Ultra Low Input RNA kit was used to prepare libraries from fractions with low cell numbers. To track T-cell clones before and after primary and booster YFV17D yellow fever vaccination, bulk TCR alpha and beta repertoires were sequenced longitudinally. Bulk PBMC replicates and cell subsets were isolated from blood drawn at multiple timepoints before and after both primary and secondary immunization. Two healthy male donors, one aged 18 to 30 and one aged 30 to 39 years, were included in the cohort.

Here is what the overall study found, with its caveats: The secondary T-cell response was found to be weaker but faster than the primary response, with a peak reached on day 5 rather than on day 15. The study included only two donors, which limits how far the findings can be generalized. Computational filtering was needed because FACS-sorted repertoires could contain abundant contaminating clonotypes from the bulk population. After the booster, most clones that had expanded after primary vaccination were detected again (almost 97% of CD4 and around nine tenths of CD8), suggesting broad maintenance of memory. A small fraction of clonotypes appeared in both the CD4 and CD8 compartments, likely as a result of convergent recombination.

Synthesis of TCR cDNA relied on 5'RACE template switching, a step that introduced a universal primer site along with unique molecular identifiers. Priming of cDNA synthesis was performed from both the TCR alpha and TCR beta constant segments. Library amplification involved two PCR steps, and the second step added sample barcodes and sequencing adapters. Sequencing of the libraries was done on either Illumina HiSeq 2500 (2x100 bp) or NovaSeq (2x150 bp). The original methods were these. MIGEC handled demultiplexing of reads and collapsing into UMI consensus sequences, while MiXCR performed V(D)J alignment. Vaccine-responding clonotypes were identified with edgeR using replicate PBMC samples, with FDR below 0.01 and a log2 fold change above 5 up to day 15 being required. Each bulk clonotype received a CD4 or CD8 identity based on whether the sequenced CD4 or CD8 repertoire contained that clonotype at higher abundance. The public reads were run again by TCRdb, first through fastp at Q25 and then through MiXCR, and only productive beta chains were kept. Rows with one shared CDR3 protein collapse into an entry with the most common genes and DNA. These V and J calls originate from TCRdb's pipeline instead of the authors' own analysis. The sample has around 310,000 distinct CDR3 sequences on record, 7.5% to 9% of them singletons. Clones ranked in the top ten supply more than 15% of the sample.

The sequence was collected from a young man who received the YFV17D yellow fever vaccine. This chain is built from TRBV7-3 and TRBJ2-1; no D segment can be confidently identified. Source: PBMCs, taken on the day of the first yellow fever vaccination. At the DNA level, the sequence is TGTGCCAGCAGCTTAAACTACAATGAGCAGTTCTTC. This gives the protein CASSLNYNEQFF.